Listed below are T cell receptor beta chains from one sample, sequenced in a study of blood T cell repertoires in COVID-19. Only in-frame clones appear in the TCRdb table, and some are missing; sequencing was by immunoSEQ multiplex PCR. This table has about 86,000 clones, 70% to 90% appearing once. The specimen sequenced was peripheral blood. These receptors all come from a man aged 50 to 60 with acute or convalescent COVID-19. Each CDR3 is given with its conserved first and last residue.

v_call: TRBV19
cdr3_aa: CASSITQREGQYF

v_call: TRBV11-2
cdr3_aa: CASSSGSETQYF

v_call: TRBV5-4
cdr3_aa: CASSRDGDGYTF

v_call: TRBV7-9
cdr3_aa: CASSSPGLAGVSDTQYF

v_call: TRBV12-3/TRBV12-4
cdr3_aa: CASSITGYGYTF

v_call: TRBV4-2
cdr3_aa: CASSQGDTYRGKLFF

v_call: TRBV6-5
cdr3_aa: CASRTSGASQETQYF

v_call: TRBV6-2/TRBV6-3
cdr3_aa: CASSLDRGLSGYTF

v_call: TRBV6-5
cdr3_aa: CASSSRQNTGELFF

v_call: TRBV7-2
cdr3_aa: CASSTLTPTEAFF

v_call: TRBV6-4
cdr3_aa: CASSGGTSGGRTEQYF

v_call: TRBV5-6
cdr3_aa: CASSLRGLYEKLFF

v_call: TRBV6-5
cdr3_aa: CASSYSLGGIGQPQHF

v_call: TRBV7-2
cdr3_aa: CASSTGQGHQRYNEQFF

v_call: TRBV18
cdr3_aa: CASSRGTAQETQYF

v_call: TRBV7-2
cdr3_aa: CASSLRGAKETQYF

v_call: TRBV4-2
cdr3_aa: CASSQDNSGTNYGYTF

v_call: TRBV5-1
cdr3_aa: CASSVDRGGTEAFF

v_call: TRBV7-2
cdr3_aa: CASSAQKTGGRSPLHF

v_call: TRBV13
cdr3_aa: CASSLEGTDTQYF

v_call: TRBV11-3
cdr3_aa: CASSLQKNTEAFF

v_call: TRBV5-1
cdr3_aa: CASSYGGQGNYNEQFF

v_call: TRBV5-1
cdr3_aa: CASSPLQGNTGELFF

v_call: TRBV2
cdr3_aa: CASRPPGQGFEAFF

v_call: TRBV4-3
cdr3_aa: CASSQGADRFNEKLFF

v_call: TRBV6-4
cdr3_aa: CASRQGTEAFF

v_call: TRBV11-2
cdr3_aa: CASSRTGQTNTEAFF

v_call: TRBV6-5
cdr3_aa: CASSYGDRGSYEQYF

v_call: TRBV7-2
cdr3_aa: CASSYRTGVGNTIYF

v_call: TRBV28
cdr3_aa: CASTDRISNQPQHF

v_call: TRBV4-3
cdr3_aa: CASSRGQGATDTQYF

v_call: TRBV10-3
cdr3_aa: CAIRAPTADEQYF

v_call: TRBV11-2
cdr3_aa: CASSARDRPYEQYF

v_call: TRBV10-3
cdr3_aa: CAISESVGVNQPQHF

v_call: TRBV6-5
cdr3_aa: CATTLQGSTEAFF

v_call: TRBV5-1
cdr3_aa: CASSLYTQGLAGDETQYF

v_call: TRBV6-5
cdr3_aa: CASSYLADSNQPQHF

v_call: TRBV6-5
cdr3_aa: CASSLVRGGTGNEQFF

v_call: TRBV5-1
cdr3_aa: CASSSRPGTSGYNEQFF

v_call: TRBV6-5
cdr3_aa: CASRGLEGAGEQYF

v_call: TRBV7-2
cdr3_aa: CASSPGLFLGSYGYTF

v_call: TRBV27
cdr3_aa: CASSYTGQYEQYF

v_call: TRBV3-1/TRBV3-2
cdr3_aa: CASTPTLAGGGETQYF

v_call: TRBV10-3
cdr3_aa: CAISESRGAGGNYGYTF